This TCR beta chain was identified during a study of blood T cell repertoires in COVID-19. Study background: The samples span acute and convalescent COVID-19 from the United States, Italy and Spain. From T cells, B-cell-depleted T cells, or PBMCs came the material, which was cDNA or gDNA.

Produced via immunoSEQ multiplex PCR; TCRdb's table is partial and in-frame only. The table lists 65,000 to 95,000 clones, just under 80% of them singletons, with 36% in the top ten. There are 17 residues in the CDR3. With V trimmed by 0 bases and J by 8 bases, 5 bases remained unmatched. Per germline, CDR1 LGHDT and CDR2 YNNKEL (reference sequence). Patients in Seattle were enrolled during active infection, then followed longitudinally. Sequenced material: peripheral blood. The V gene is TRBV3-1 (or the pseudogene TRBV3-2), the J gene TRBJ2-4; 15 bases are shared with TRBD2. The sequence was collected from a man in his sixties with COVID-19, enrolled during active disease. The CDR3 protein is CASSQDVGLAGGDIQYF. CDR3 coding DNA: TGTGCCAGCAGCCAAGATGTAGGACTAGCGGGGGGGGACATTCAGTACTTC.